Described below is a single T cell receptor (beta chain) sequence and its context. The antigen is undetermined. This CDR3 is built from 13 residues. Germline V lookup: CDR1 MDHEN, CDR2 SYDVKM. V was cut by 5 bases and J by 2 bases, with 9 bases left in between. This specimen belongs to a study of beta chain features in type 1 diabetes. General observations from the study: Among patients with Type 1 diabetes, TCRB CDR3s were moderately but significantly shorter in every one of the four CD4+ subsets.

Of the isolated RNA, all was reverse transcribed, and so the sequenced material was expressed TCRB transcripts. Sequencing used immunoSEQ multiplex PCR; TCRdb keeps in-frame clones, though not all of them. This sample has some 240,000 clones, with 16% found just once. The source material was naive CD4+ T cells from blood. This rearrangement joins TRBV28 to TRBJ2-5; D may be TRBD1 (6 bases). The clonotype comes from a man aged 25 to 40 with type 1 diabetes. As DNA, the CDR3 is TGTGCCAGCAGTAGACAGGTGCAAGAGACCCAGTACTTC. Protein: CASSRQVQETQYF.